The 25 T cell receptor beta chains listed next were all sequenced from one sample in a study of ipilimumab plus nivolumab after autologous stem cell transplantation. Method: immunoSEQ multiplex PCR; TCRdb's copy keeps in-frame clones and lacks some. The data contain more than 20,000 clones, around four fifths of them singletons. The material sequenced was PBMCs, taken in a trial of ipilimumab plus nivolumab as post-transplant consolidation. The receptors were sampled from a male donor with diffuse large B-cell lymphoma.

The genes are TRBV5-1 and TRBJ1-1, with D maybe TRBD1 (5 bases). The CDR3 covers 15 residues. V lost 4 bases to trimming and J lost 0 bases, with 13 bases between them. Germline V gives CDR1 SGHRS, CDR2 YFSETQ. In nucleotides, the CDR3 is TGCGCCAGCAGCCCGGTGGGGGTAATGAACACTGAAGCTTTCTTT. It specifies CASSPVGVMNTEAFF.

The chain uses TRBV5-6 and TRBJ1-2; possible D gene TRBD1, 5 bases. Germline V gives CDR1 SGHDT, CDR2 YYEEEE. The CDR3 totals 15 residues. The ends were cut back, 3 bases at V and 2 bases at J, with 14 bases in the middle. The CDR3 is CASSSGTLLNYGYTF. CDR3 in DNA: TGTGCCAGCAGCTCCGGGACCCTCTTAAACTATGGCTACACCTTC.

Notes on this clone: One junction end does not reproduce the germline sequence, and a read error may be involved. Different DNA sequences within this sample yield the same CDR3. The CDR3 bases are TGCCGCGTTGCCGGGGTGGGGACTAGCGGGGGGACCAGCCAAGAGACCCAGTACTTC. As protein: CRVAGVGTSGGTSQETQYF. The chain combines TRBV29-1 with TRBJ2-5; 15 nucleotides match TRBD2. From germline, CDR1 is SQVTM and CDR2 ANQGSEA. The CDR3 covers 19 residues.

This chain joins TRBV28 and TRBJ1-1, with TRBD1 as a possible D gene (5 bases). The CDR3 extends over 15 amino acids. Germline lookup yields CDR1 MDHEN and CDR2 SYDVKM. Trimming took 10 bases from V and 1 from J, leaving 19 bases between them. CDR3 region: CATTGGPGGNTEAFF. CDR3 coding DNA: TGTGCCACCACGGGTGGACCGGGGGGGAACACTGAAGCTTTCTTT.

The chain joins TRBV28 to TRBJ2-1; D possibly matches TRBD1 or TRBD2 (6 bases each). The CDR3 consists of 16 residues. Trimming pared 4 bases from V and 2 bases from J, leaving 15 bases between. Germline V gene data show CDR1 as MDHEN and CDR2 as SYDVKM. In DNA form, the CDR3 reads TGTGCCAGCAGTTCAGGGGACGGGGGCCCCTACAATGAGCAGTTCTTC. This gives the protein CASSSGDGGPYNEQFF. The complete variable domain, with remaining parts taken from reference TRBV28 and TRBJ2-1, reads DVKVTQSSRYLVKRTGEKVFLECVQDMDHENMFWYRQDPGLGLRLIYFSYDVKMKEKGDIPEGYSVSREKKERFSLILESASTNQTSMYLCASSSGDGGPYNEQFFGPGTRLTVL.

This rearrangement joins TRBV5-6 to TRBJ1-6, with D uncertain. Germline CDR1 reads SGHDT; CDR2 reads YYEEEE. The CDR3 extends over 14 amino acids. V was trimmed by 1 base and J by 9 bases, leaving 11 bases between them. CDR3 loop: CASSLNTLLSPLHF. In DNA, the CDR3 is TGTGCCAGCAGCTTGAACACACTCCTTTCACCCCTCCACTTT.

The chain links TRBV4-3 to TRBJ2-3, with D tentatively TRBD1 or TRBD2 (5 bases each). Germline V gene sequence: CDR1 LGHNA, CDR2 YSLEER. The CDR3 is 16 residues long. V was shortened by 0 bases and J by 8 bases, with 18 bases between the two germline ends. As DNA, the CDR3 is TGCGCCAGCAGCCAAGATTCTTGGAAGTCTGGGGGTACGCAGTATTTT. This sequence encodes CASSQDSWKSGGTQYF.

The chain recombines TRBV29-1 with TRBJ2-1; TRBD2 aligns across 8 bases. V was clipped by 3 bases and J by 8 bases; unmatched bases: 15. Germline V lookup: CDR1 SQVTM, CDR2 ANQGSEA. This CDR3 contains 16 residues. The CDR3 DNA is TGCAGCGTTGAGGACTTGCTTAGCGGGGTTGTTGATGAGCAGTTCTTC. Protein product: CSVEDLLSGVVDEQFF.

The chain combines TRBV5-4 with TRBJ2-7; D is perhaps TRBD1 (9 bases). The germline CDR1 and CDR2 sequences are SGHNT and YYREEE (reference sequence). V was clipped by 10 bases and J by 7 bases, with 18 bases between them. The length of the CDR3 is 12 residues. The CDR3 spells CAGQGPGGEQYF. Written as DNA, the CDR3 is TGTGCCGGACAGGGGCCGGGGGGGGAGCAGTACTTC.

The chain links TRBV23-1 to TRBJ2-1; D gene unclear. Being an ORF, TRBV23-1 has a function that is uncertain. The CDR3 sequence is 18 residues long. V lost 0 bases to trimming and J lost 3 bases, with 18 bases between them. The CDR3 protein is CASSQSRGQCPYYNEQFF. The CDR3 DNA reads TGCGCCAGCAGTCAATCGAGAGGTCAGTGCCCTTACTACAATGAGCAGTTCTTC.

Here the CDR3 DNA reads TGTGCCAGCTCACCCGGGGCTCATTCACCCCTCCACTTT. Translation: CASSPGAHSPLHF. The J gene is TRBJ1-6, the V gene TRBV18, with a weak D call TRBD1 (5 bases). V lost 3 bases and J lost 8, with 8 bases in between. Germline-derived CDR1 and CDR2 are KGHSH and LQKENI. This CDR3 contains 13 residues.

The chain is built from TRBV28 and TRBJ2-1; TRBD2 is a possible D gene (7 bases). Germline assignment: CDR1 MDHEN and CDR2 SYDVKM. The CDR3 sequence is 14 residues long. The V gene lost 3 bases and the J gene lost 5 bases, with 11 bases spanning the gap. CDR3 residues: CASSFRRGHNEQFF. The CDR3 DNA is TGTGCCAGCAGTTTTCGGCGGGGGCACAATGAGCAGTTCTTC.

The rearrangement joins TRBV19 to TRBJ1-1, with 7 bases fitting TRBD1. Germline loops: CDR1 LNHDA, CDR2 SQIVND (reference sequence). Trimming removed 1 base from V and 3 bases from J; junction bases left unmatched: 5. The CDR3 length is 15 residues. CDR3 in DNA: TGTGCCAGTAGTATAGGTGGAGGGGGCTACACTGAAGCTTTCTTT. This sequence encodes CASSIGGGGYTEAFF.

The chain links TRBV4-1 to TRBJ1-4; D remains unclear. The V gene lost 4 bases and the J gene lost 7 bases, with 16 bases spanning the gap. Germline loops: CDR1 MGHRA, CDR2 YSYEKL. The length of the CDR3 is 15 residues. Here the CDR3 reads CASSPLGRVREKLFF. The CDR3, as DNA: TGCGCCAGCAGCCCGCTGGGCCGGGTCCGTGAAAAACTGTTTTTT.

The chain links TRBV5-4 to TRBJ2-1; 8 nucleotides line up with TRBD2. Germline V gene data show CDR1 as SGHNT and CDR2 as YYREEE (reference sequence). The V and J ends lost 5 bases and 9 bases, in that order; junction bases with no gene match: 13. The CDR3 has 15 residues. CDR3 DNA sequence: TGTGCCAGCAGGTCTCGGGGGGGTCTACCGATTGAGCAGTTCTTC. Amino acids: CASRSRGGLPIEQFF.

This chain joins TRBV10-3 and TRBJ1-2; the D gene is possibly TRBD1 (5 bases). This CDR3 is 13 amino acids long. V lost 4 bases and J lost 5, with 11 bases in between. The germline CDR1 and CDR2 sequences are ENHRY and SYGVKD. The CDR3 here is CAISVPGRYGYTF. The DNA for the CDR3 is TGTGCCATCAGTGTTCCAGGGCGATATGGCTACACCTTC.

The chain links TRBV5-4 to TRBJ2-1; 10 bases align to TRBD1. V lost 5 bases and J lost 8; bases outside the gene matches: 7. CDR3 size: 14 residues. Germline assignment: CDR1 SGHNT and CDR2 YYREEE (reference sequence). The CDR3, as DNA: TGTGCCAGCAGTTACCGGGACAGGGGCCATGAGCAGTTCTTC. It translates to CASSYRDRGHEQFF.

The gene calls are TRBV28 and TRBJ2-1; 8 bases line up with TRBD2. Per germline, CDR1 MDHEN and CDR2 SYDVKM. There are 15 residues in the CDR3. V lost 7 bases to trimming and J lost 7 bases; unmatched junction nucleotides: 12. This chain's CDR3 is CASNPSGGPRNEQFF. CDR3 DNA sequence: TGTGCCAGCAATCCCTCGGGGGGGCCAAGGAATGAGCAGTTCTTC.

The chain has TRBV28 and TRBJ2-3; D may match TRBD1 or TRBD2 (5 bases each). Germline V gene data show CDR1 as MDHEN and CDR2 as SYDVKM. CDR3 length equals 13 residues. The CDR3, as DNA: TGTGCTACAAGAGGGGCCGGCACAGATACGCAGTATTTT. Its translation is CATRGAGTDTQYF. Based on the CDR3 plus reference TRBV28 and TRBJ2-3, the full variable domain is DVKVTQSSRYLVKRTGEKVFLECVQDMDHENMFWYRQDPGLGLRLIYFSYDVKMKEKGDIPEGYSVSREKKERFSLILESASTNQTSMYLCATRGAGTDTQYFGPGTRLTVL.

The rearrangement uses TRBV7-8 and TRBJ2-6, with 7 bases lining up with TRBD1. Unmatched junction bases numbered 5, after V lost 6 bases and J lost 0 bases. CDR3 length equals 16 residues. Germline CDR1 reads SGHVS; CDR2 reads FQNEAQ. The CDR3 bases are TGTGCCAGCAGGCAAACAGGGGTCTCTGGGGCCAACGTCCTGACTTTC. Residues: CASRQTGVSGANVLTF.

The chain employs TRBV28 and TRBJ2-7, with D possibly being TRBD1 or TRBD2 (6 bases each). The CDR3 sequence is 16 residues long. Germline CDR1 is MDHEN and CDR2 is SYDVKM. V was trimmed by 8 bases and J by 6 bases, leaving 26 bases between them. CDR3 bases: TGTGCCAGCCAGACCGAAACGGGCTACAGGGAGGTCGAGCAGTACTTC. Its protein is CASQTETGYREVEQYF. The entire variable domain, with the rest obtained from reference TRBV28 and TRBJ2-7, is as follows: DVKVTQSSRYLVKRTGEKVFLECVQDMDHENMFWYRQDPGLGLRLIYFSYDVKMKEKGDIPEGYSVSREKKERFSLILESASTNQTSMYLCASQTETGYREVEQYFGPGTRLTVT.

The chain is built from TRBV6-5 and TRBJ1-5; no firm D call. Germline CDR1 and CDR2: MNHEY and SVGAGI. This CDR3 region has 15 residues. The V gene lost 0 bases and the J gene lost 2 bases, with 8 bases spanning the gap. Here the CDR3 reads CASSYSTWGNQPQHF. CDR3 DNA sequence: TGTGCCAGCAGTTACTCTACGTGGGGCAATCAGCCCCAGCATTTT.

This chain links TRBV7-2 with TRBJ1-3; D gene unclear. V was cut by 4 bases and J by 0 bases, with 13 bases left in between. The CDR3 totals 16 residues. Germline assignment: CDR1 SGHTA and CDR2 FQGNSA. The CDR3 protein is CASSSKADSSGNTIYF. The CDR3 nucleotides are TGTGCCAGCAGCTCCAAGGCCGACTCCTCTGGAAACACCATATATTTT.

This clone has just one count. This chain uses TRBV5-4 with TRBJ1-4; the match to TRBD1 covers 7 bases. Germline lookup yields CDR1 SGHNT and CDR2 YYREEE (reference sequence). The CDR3 spans 14 residues. V shed 0 bases, J shed 10 bases, and the junction held 6 bases outside the gene matches. The CDR3 nucleotides read TGTGCCAGCAGCTTGGAGGGGGCAGGGCGAAAACTGTTTTTT. Translated, it gives CASSLEGAGRKLFF.

This clone showed up just a few times. The rearrangement uses TRBV6-1 and TRBJ2-7; TRBD1 matches 8 bases. Germline V gene sequence: CDR1 MNHNS, CDR2 SASEGT. V gave up 4 bases and J gave up 7 bases; unmatched junction bases: 9. CDR3 size: 14 residues. The CDR3 loop reads CASSGHGQGGEQYF. Here the CDR3 DNA reads TGTGCCAGCAGTGGCCACGGACAGGGTGGAGAGCAGTACTTC.